Below, one T cell receptor beta chain is given with its context. Its antigen is as yet unknown. This entry comes from a study of shared clonotypes between healthy human individuals. Study observations and caveats: Depth of sequencing was expected to influence donor clonotype sharing. Generation of non-shared clonotypes was less probable than generation of clonotypes shared by all four donors.

The repertoire was sequenced with immunoSEQ multiplex PCR; TCRdb's copy has only in-frame clones and lacks some. The sample carries roughly 1,000,000 clones, around 82% recorded once. The CDR3 consists of 15 residues. Germline V gives CDR1 SGDLS, CDR2 YYNGEE. Trimming left V 0 bases short and J 8 bases short, with 15 bases between. The chain has TRBV9 and TRBJ2-1; tentatively, D is TRBD1 or TRBD2 (5 bases each). This TCR was sampled from a man aged 18-30 years in good health. Some clones in this sample may be carry-over from other donors' samples. Sequenced: memory CD4+ T cells from PBMCs. The sample's subset: CD45RA-negative fraction. The CDR3 bases are TGTGCCAGCAGCGTAGGGGGCGCGGTCGGGGATGAGCAGTTCTTC. Protein sequence: CASSVGGAVGDEQFF.